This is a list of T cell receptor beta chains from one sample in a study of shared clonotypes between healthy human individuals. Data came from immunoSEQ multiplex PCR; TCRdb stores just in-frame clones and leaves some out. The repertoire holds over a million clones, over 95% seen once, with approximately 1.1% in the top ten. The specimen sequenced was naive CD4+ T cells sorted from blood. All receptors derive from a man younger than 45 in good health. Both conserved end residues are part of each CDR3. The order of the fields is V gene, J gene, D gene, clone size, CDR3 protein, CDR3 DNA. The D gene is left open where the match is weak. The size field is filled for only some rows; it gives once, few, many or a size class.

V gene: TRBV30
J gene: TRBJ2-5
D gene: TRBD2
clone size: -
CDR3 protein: CAWSALEGLAGGLKTQYF
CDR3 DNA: TGTGCCTGGAGTGCCCTTGAAGGACTAGCGGGAGGTTTAAAGACCCAGTACTTC

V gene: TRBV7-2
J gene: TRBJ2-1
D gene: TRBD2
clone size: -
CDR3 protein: CASSLAAGGSDEQFF
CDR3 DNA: TGTGCCAGCAGCTTAGCAGCGGGAGGGAGCGATGAGCAGTTCTTC

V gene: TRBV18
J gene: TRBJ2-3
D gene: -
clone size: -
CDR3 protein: CASSPFRDTDTDTQYF
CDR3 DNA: TGTGCCAGCTCACCCTTCCGGGACACCGACACAGATACGCAGTATTTT

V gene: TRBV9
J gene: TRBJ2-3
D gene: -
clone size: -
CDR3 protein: CASSLTDTQYF
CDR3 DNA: TGTGCCAGCAGCCTCACAGATACGCAGTATTTT

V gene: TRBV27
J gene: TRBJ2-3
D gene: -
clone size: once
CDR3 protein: CASSLLRAGRGTDTQYF
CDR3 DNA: TGTGCCAGCAGTTTATTGAGGGCCGGACGGGGCACAGATACGCAGTATTTT

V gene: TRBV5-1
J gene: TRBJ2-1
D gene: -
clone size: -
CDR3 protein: CASSLDRESYNEQFF
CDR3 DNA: TGCGCCAGCAGCTTGGATAGGGAGTCCTACAATGAGCAGTTCTTC

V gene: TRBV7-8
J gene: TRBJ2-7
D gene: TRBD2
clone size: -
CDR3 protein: CASSSERGRFYEQYF
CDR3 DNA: TGTGCCAGCAGCTCTGAGCGGGGCCGCTTCTACGAGCAGTACTTC

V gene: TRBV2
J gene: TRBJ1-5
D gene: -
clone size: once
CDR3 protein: CASSRSFRSDSNQPQHF
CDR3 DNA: TGTGCCAGCAGTAGGTCGTTCAGGAGCGATAGCAATCAGCCCCAGCATTTT

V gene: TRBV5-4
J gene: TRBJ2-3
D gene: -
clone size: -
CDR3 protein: CASSFGVGKGGIGTDTQYF
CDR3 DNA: TGTGCCAGCAGCTTCGGCGTAGGGAAGGGGGGTATTGGCACAGATACGCAGTATTTT

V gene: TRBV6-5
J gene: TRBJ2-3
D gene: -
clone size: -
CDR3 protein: CASSLGGRADTQYF
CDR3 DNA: TGTGCCAGCAGTTTGGGCGGGCGCGCAGATACGCAGTATTTT

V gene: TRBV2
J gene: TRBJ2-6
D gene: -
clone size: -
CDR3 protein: CASPGTPSSGANVLTF
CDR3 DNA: TGTGCCAGCCCAGGGACACCGTCCTCTGGGGCCAACGTCCTGACTTTC

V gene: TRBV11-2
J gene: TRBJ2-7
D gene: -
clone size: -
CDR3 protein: CASSLNYEQYF
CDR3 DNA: TGTGCCAGCAGCCTAAATTACGAGCAGTACTTC

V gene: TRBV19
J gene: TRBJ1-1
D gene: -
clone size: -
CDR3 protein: CASSIELRPTEAFF
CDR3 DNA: TGTGCCAGTAGTATAGAGCTGAGGCCAACCGAAGCTTTCTTT

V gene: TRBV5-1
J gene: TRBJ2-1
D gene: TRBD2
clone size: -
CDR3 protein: CASSFSTGGPHNEQFF
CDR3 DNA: TGCGCCAGCAGCTTTAGCACGGGAGGGCCACACAATGAGCAGTTCTTC

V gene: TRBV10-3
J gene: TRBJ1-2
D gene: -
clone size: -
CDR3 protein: CAISESSRAYGYTF
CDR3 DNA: TGTGCCATCAGTGAGTCATCTAGGGCCTATGGCTACACCTTC

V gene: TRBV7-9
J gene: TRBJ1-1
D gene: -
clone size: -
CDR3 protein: CASSLAEANTEAFF
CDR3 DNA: TGTGCCAGCAGCTTAGCGGAGGCCAACACTGAAGCTTTCTTT

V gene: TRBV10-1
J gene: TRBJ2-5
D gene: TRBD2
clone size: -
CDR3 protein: CASSDTSGAETQYF
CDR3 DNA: TGCGCCAGCAGTGATACTAGCGGTGCAGAGACCCAGTACTTC

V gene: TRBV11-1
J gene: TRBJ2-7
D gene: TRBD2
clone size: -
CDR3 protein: CASSLMSGSAYEQYF
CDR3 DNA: TGTGCCAGCAGCTTAATGAGCGGGAGCGCCTACGAGCAGTACTTC

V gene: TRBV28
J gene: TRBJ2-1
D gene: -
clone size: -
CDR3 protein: CASRLDASRDEQFF
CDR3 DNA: TGTGCCAGCAGACTAGACGCCTCTAGAGATGAGCAGTTCTTC

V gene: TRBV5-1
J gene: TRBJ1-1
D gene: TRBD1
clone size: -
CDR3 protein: CASSTLGGTGRTEAFF
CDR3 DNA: TGCGCCAGCAGCACCTTGGGCGGGACAGGGAGGACTGAAGCTTTCTTT

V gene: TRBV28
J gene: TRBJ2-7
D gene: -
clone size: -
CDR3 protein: CASSLTGRGARYEQYF
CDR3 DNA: TGTGCCAGCAGTCTTACAGGACGGGGGGCACGCTACGAGCAGTACTTC

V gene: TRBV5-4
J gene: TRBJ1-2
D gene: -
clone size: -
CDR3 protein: CASSPRTYYGYTF
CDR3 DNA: TGTGCCAGCAGCCCCAGGACCTACTATGGCTACACCTTC

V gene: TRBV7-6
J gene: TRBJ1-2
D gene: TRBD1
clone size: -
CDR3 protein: CASSPNIRLSQGAHANYGYTF
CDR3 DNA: TGTGCCAGCAGCCCAAATATTAGACTTAGCCAGGGGGCGCATGCTAACTATGGCTACACCTTC

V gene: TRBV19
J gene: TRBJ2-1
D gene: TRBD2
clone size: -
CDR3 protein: CASKGLAGVFGNEQFF
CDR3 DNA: TGTGCCAGCAAGGGACTAGCGGGAGTTTTTGGCAATGAGCAGTTCTTC

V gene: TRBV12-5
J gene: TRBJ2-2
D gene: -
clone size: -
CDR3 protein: CASGLRGGDTGELFF
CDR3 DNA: TGTGCTAGTGGTTTGAGGGGGGGCGACACCGGGGAGCTGTTTTTT

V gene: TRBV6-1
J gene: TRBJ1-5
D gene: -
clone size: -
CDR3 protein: CASSEVGTQHF
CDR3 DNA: TGTGCCAGCAGTGAAGTTGGGACCCAGCATTTT

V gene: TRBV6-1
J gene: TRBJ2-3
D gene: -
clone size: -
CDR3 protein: CASSEGLLPDTQYF
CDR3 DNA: TGTGCCAGCAGTGAAGGATTGTTGCCAGATACGCAGTATTTT

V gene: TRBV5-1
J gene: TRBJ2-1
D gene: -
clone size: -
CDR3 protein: CASTRGGTSANNEQFF
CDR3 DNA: TGCGCCAGCACCCGAGGGGGTACTAGCGCGAACAATGAGCAGTTCTTC

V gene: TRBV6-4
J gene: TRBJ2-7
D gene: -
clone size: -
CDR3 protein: CASSDGVEQYF
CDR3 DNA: TGTGCCAGCAGTGACGGGGTCGAGCAGTACTTC

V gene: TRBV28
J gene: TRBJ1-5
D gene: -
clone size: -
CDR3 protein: CASSSGLSNQPQHF
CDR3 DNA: TGTGCCAGCAGTTCGGGGCTTAGCAATCAGCCCCAGCATTTT

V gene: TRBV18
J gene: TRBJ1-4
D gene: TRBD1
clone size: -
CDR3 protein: CASSMAGGDEKLFF
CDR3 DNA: TGTGCCAGCTCAATGGCAGGGGGTGATGAAAAACTGTTTTTT

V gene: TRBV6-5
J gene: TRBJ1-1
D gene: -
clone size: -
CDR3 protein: CASSLDTWNTEAFF
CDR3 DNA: TGTGCCAGCAGTTTGGACACGTGGAACACTGAAGCTTTCTTT

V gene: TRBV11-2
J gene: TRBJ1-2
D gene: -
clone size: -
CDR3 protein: CASSPRNYGYTF
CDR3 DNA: TGTGCCAGCAGCCCCCGTAACTATGGCTACACCTTC